This T cell receptor beta chain was sequenced during a study of identical twins. The CDR3 totals 14 residues. The germline gives CDR1 SGHRS, CDR2 YFSETQ. Trimming stripped 5 bases from V and 7 bases from J, with 18 bases between. A universal primer site was incorporated via template switching, and the cDNA contained unique molecular identifiers. TCRdb reanalysed the 5' RACE reads using MiXCR and keeps one entry per CDR3 protein. The sample holds 540,000 or so distinct CDR3 sequences, 20% to 25% seen once. In addition, the sample was reused for a study of yellow fever vaccine responses in identical twins.

The J gene is TRBJ2-5, the V gene TRBV5-1; a weak D match, TRBD2 (6 bases). Input material: CD4+ T cells sorted from blood. The sequence was collected from a woman younger than 35 in good health. CDR3 DNA: TGCGCCAGCAGGACTAGTTCCAGCGATGGGACCCAGTACTTC. Translated: CASRTSSSDGTQYF.